These 15 T cell receptor beta chains were sequenced from one sample in a study of cytomegalovirus exposure and HLA in healthy donors. 13 Jbeta primers and 60 Vbeta primers were used for the PCR. This table comes from immunoSEQ multiplex PCR, and its TCRdb copy is limited to in-frame clones, with some not included. The sample lists approximately 150,000 clones; roughly 80% were seen once. Sequenced sample: PBMCs. These receptors all come from a man aged 30 to 45 in good health and CMV-seropositive.

This chain links TRBV6-5 with TRBJ2-5, with D possibly TRBD1 on 6 matching bases. The V and J ends lost 10 bases and 2 bases respectively, with 20 bases between them. Germline assignment: CDR1 MNHEY and CDR2 SVGAGI. The CDR3 consists of 15 residues. In DNA form, the CDR3 reads TGTGCCACCACACAGCTGGGGGCAGATCAAGAGACCCAGTACTTC. It is translated as CATTQLGADQETQYF.

The chain couples TRBV28 to TRBJ1-2; D unclear. In germline, CDR1 is MDHEN, CDR2 SYDVKM. Trimming took off 6 bases at V and 5 bases at J, with 13 bases between the two ends. This CDR3 is built from 13 residues. CDR3 loop: CASRLTAVYGYTF. CDR3 bases: TGTGCCAGCAGACTGACCGCGGTTTATGGCTACACCTTC.

There are a few counts of this clone. The V and J genes are TRBV6-5 and TRBJ1-6; D gene uncertain. Per germline, CDR1 MNHEY and CDR2 SVGAGI. CDR3 length: 13 amino acids. V was trimmed by 5 bases and J by 6 bases, leaving 8 bases between them. CDR3 residues: CASSPEGNSPLHF. DNA for the CDR3: TGTGCCAGCAGTCCCGAGGGTAATTCACCCCTCCACTTT.

The chain recombines TRBV5-1 with TRBJ2-3; 8 nucleotides align to TRBD2. The J segment lost 2 bases and the V segment lost 4 bases, leaving 9 bases of the junction unmatched. CDR1 is SGHRS and CDR2 is YFSETQ in the germline V gene. The CDR3 loop spans 16 amino acids. CDR3 loop: CASSMGPAGATDTQYF. For the CDR3, the DNA is TGCGCCAGCAGCATGGGGCCAGCGGGGGCCACAGATACGCAGTATTTT.

The chain uses TRBV4-1 and TRBJ2-7; D is unclear. Germline V gene data show CDR1 as MGHRA and CDR2 as YSYEKL. The CDR3 is made up of 14 amino acids. Trimming left V 1 base short and J 1 base short, with 8 bases between. In DNA form, the CDR3 reads TGCGCCAGCAGCCAAGGGTGGCAATCCTACGAGCAGTACTTC. Amino acid sequence: CASSQGWQSYEQYF.

The rearrangement joins TRBV27 to TRBJ1-6, with D maybe TRBD1 (5 bases). Trimming removed 5 bases at V and 7 bases at J, with 18 bases between. The CDR3 runs to 16 residues. The V gene's germline CDR1 is MNHEY and CDR2 SMNVEV (reference sequence). The CDR3 DNA reads TGTGCCAGCAGTCTCCAGGGTTCAGCCCAGAATTCACCCCTCCACTTT. Translation: CASSLQGSAQNSPLHF.

The chain combines TRBV5-1 with TRBJ2-3; the match to TRBD1 covers 12 bases. The V segment lost 3 bases and the J segment 6 bases; nucleotides outside the gene matches: 2. This CDR3 region has 14 residues. Germline values: CDR1 SGHRS, CDR2 YFSETQ. This chain's CDR3 is CASSWGQGADTQYF. CDR3 in DNA: TGCGCCAGCAGCTGGGGACAGGGGGCGGATACGCAGTATTTT.

This chain connects TRBV27 to TRBJ2-7, with TRBD2 as a possible D gene (5 bases). The CDR3 is 14 residues long. CDR1 is MNHEY and CDR2 is SMNVEV in the germline V gene (reference sequence). V lost 0 bases to trimming and J lost 2 bases, with 8 bases between them. Written as DNA, the CDR3 is TGTGCCAGCAGTTTATCAGGGAGAGCCTACGAGCAGTACTTC. Protein: CASSLSGRAYEQYF.

The rearrangement uses TRBV5-1 and TRBJ1-2; TRBD1 agrees at 12 bases. Per germline, CDR1 SGHRS and CDR2 YFSETQ. V was clipped by 0 bases and J by 7 bases; unmatched bases: 7. The CDR3 is 16 amino acids. CDR3 nucleotide sequence: TGCGCCAGCAGCTTGGAATCCGGGACAGGGGGCTTTGGCTACACCTTC. It is translated as CASSLESGTGGFGYTF.

The chain employs TRBV5-4 and TRBJ2-3, with 9 bases that match TRBD2. Germline lookup yields CDR1 SGHNT and CDR2 YYREEE (reference sequence). The CDR3 has 15 residues. V lost 2 bases, J lost 5 bases, and 6 bases stayed unmatched. Here the CDR3 reads CASSFRGGARDTQYF. The CDR3 DNA sequence: TGTGCCAGCAGCTTTCGCGGGGGGGCGAGAGATACGCAGTATTTT.

This chain connects TRBV7-2 to TRBJ2-1; D perhaps matches TRBD1 (5 bases). The CDR3 totals 13 residues. CDR1 is SGHTA and CDR2 is FQGNSA in the germline V gene. The CDR3 protein is CAGALNSYNEQFF. The CDR3 bases are TGTGCAGGGGCACTAAACTCCTACAATGAGCAGTTCTTC.

The chain uses TRBV19 and TRBJ2-6; TRBD2 might be the D (5 bases). Trimming cost V 7 bases and J 0 bases, with 13 bases left between them. CDR1 LNHDA and CDR2 SQIVND come from the germline V gene (reference sequence). The CDR3 loop spans 16 amino acids. The CDR3 region is CASKRGRVSGANVLTF. DNA for the CDR3: TGTGCCAGTAAGAGAGGGCGGGTCTCTGGGGCCAACGTCCTGACTTTC.

The rearrangement uses TRBV25-1 and TRBJ2-5; 9 positions agree with TRBD1. With V trimmed by 1 base and J by 5 bases, 11 bases remained unmatched. CDR3 size: 17 residues. Germline V gene lookup returns CDR1 MGHDK and CDR2 SYGVNS. Here the CDR3 DNA reads TGTGCCAGCAGTGAATCCCAACGGACAGGGGTCTTTGAGACCCAGTACTTC. Its protein is CASSESQRTGVFETQYF.

This chain links TRBV30 with TRBJ1-2, with a tentative D call TRBD1 (6 bases). Germline V gene lookup returns CDR1 GTSNPN and CDR2 SVGIG (reference sequence). The CDR3 runs 11 residues. V was clipped by 5 bases and J by 3 bases, with 7 bases between them. This CDR3 reads CAWDRHYGYTF. The CDR3 DNA reads as TGTGCCTGGGACAGGCACTATGGCTACACCTTC.

The J gene is TRBJ2-5, the V gene TRBV15, with a possible D match to TRBD2 (5 bases). The CDR3 contains 13 residues. Germline CDR1 reads LNHNV; CDR2 reads YYDKDF (reference sequence). Trimming removed 5 bases at V and 5 bases at J, with 12 bases between. The CDR3 DNA sequence: TGTGCCACCAGCCCTTGGAGAGGGGAGACCCAGTACTTC. It yields the protein CATSPWRGETQYF. Full variable domain (missing parts from reference TRBV15 and TRBJ2-5): DAMVIQNPRYQVTQFGKPVTLSCSQTLNHNVMYWYQQKSSQAPKLLFHYYDKDFNNEADTPDNFQSRRPNTSFCFLDIRSPGLGDTAMYLCATSPWRGETQYFGPGTRLLVL.